The 11 T cell receptor beta chains below come from one sample, sequenced in a study of blood T cells in healthy people across ages. A second PCR of roughly 7 to 11 cycles used a sample-barcoded 5' primer and a J-beta primer mix. TCRdb analysed the 5' RACE reads with MiXCR anew, one entry per CDR3 protein. The sample lists 800,000 to 950,000 distinct CDR3 sequences; 25% to 35% were seen once. This sample was also put to use in a study of T cells of mothers and their children.

Sequenced material: blood. These TCRs come from a woman in her thirties or forties in good health.

This clonotype was counted ten times or more. The chain couples TRBV14 to TRBJ2-7, with 7 positions matching TRBD2. J was trimmed by 3 bases and V by 0 bases; bases with no gene match: 8. The CDR3 length is 16 residues. The germline V gene has CDR1 SGHDN and CDR2 FVKESK. The CDR3 DNA is TGTGCCAGCAGCCAAGATCGGGGGGTGAGACTCTACGAGCAGTACTTC. Translated, it gives CASSQDRGVRLYEQYF.

This clonotype was counted many times. The V and J genes are TRBV3-1 and TRBJ2-3, with D tentatively TRBD2 (6 bases). The CDR3 length is 16 residues. Trimming pared 0 bases from V and 5 bases from J, leaving 15 bases between. Germline CDR1 is LGHDT and CDR2 is YNNKEL (reference sequence). CDR3 loop: CASSQEGFVGGDTQYF. CDR3 in DNA: TGTGCCAGCAGCCAAGAAGGCTTCGTCGGGGGAGATACGCAGTATTTT.

J is TRBJ2-7 and V is TRBV28; 7 nucleotides align to TRBD1. Germline CDR1 and CDR2: MDHEN and SYDVKM. J lost 6 bases, V lost 6 bases, and 8 bases had no gene match. CDR3 length equals 13 residues. The CDR3 reads CASRPVTGLEQYF. The CDR3 nucleotides are TGTGCCAGCAGACCGGTGACAGGGCTCGAGCAGTACTTC.

This clonotype appeared many times. V and J are TRBV15 and TRBJ1-5; D is perhaps TRBD1 (6 bases). The CDR3 runs 14 residues. V was clipped by 4 bases and J by 4 bases, with 11 bases between them. Germline V gives CDR1 LNHNV, CDR2 YYDKDF (reference sequence). This CDR3 is CATSKTGSNQPQHF. The CDR3 DNA is TGTGCCACCAGCAAAACAGGGAGTAATCAGCCCCAGCATTTT.

The genes are TRBV7-3 and TRBJ2-1; D might be TRBD1 (5 bases). V gave up 2 bases and J gave up 5 bases, with 10 bases separating them. There are 14 residues in the CDR3. Germline CDR1 SGHTA, CDR2 FQGTGA. CDR3 loop: CASSLGWGHNEQFF. The CDR3 coding sequence is TGTGCCAGCAGCTTAGGGTGGGGCCACAATGAGCAGTTCTTC.

Comment on this clonotype: One junction end does not reproduce the germline sequence, and a read error may be involved. J is TRBJ2-4 and V is TRBV4-1; TRBD2 aligns across 7 bases. TRBJ2-5 explains the end of the DNA better; the J call may be wrong. The CDR3 is made up of 14 amino acids. CDR1 and CDR2 from the germline V gene are MGHRA and YSYEKL. DNA of the CDR3: TGCGCCATCAGCCAAGGGAGGGGAGAGGAGACCCAGTACTTC. Its translation: CAISQGRGEETQYF.

Concerning this clonotype: A read error may account for a junction end that differs from germline. This chain connects TRBV7-2 to TRBJ2-1; 12 nucleotides align to TRBD2. This CDR3 has 15 amino acids. Per germline, CDR1 SGHTA and CDR2 FQGNSA. The CDR3 region is CASSPQTSGSDEEFF. The DNA of the CDR3 is TGTGCCAGCAGCCCGCAGACTAGCGGGAGCGATGAGGAGTTCTTC.

Details on this clonotype: In this CDR3 the conserved last residue, phenylalanine or tryptophan, is missing, so a read error is likely. In DNA form, the CDR3 reads TGTGCCAGCAGCTTAGTTGTGGGGCAGAGGGCGGAGACCCAGTACGTC. Translating gives CASSLVVGQRAETQYV. The chain links TRBV7-2 to TRBJ2-5, with D perhaps matching TRBD1 or TRBD2 (5 bases each). CDR1 and CDR2 (germline): SGHTA, FQGNSA. V was trimmed by 1 base and J by 5 bases, leaving 17 bases between them. This CDR3 comprises 16 residues.

This clonotype was observed a few times. The rearrangement uses TRBV11-2 and TRBJ2-1; D is ambiguous. This CDR3 region has 12 residues. From germline, CDR1 is SGHAT and CDR2 FQNNGV. The germline V and J ends were trimmed by 5 bases and 8 bases, with 10 bases remaining between them. The CDR3 loop is CASSAGTDEQFF. In DNA, the CDR3 is TGTGCCAGCAGCGCAGGAACAGATGAGCAGTTCTTC.

The rearrangement joins TRBV10-3 to TRBJ2-3; maybe TRBD2 (7 bases). From germline, CDR1 is ENHRY and CDR2 SYGVKD. With 7 bases removed from V and 5 bases from J, the gap between germline ends came to 13 bases. The CDR3 sequence is 13 residues long. CDR3 amino acids: CAIKGGVVDTQYF. The CDR3, as DNA: TGTGCCATCAAAGGGGGGGTGGTAGATACGCAGTATTTT.

This clonotype was seen at least ten times. The chain links TRBV29-1 to TRBJ2-5; tentatively, D is TRBD1 (6 bases). The CDR3 contains 14 residues. V was cut by 6 bases and J by 5 bases, with 19 bases left in between. Germline-derived CDR1 and CDR2 are SQVTM and ANQGSEA. CDR3 region: CSVVPGQSVETQYF. CDR3 in DNA: TGCAGCGTCGTACCGGGACAATCGGTGGAGACCCAGTACTTC.